This T cell receptor beta chain came from a study of blood T cells in healthy people across ages. Across the whole study: Capturing about one barcoded beta molecule per two T cells was achieved by template switching.

The CDR3 is 13 amino acids. V was cut by 3 bases and J by 1 base, with 5 bases left in between. Germline values: CDR1 MNHEY, CDR2 SMNVEV (reference sequence). Together with a sample-barcoded 5' primer, a J-beta primer mix was included in a second PCR lasting roughly 6 to 12 cycles. All samples yielded 2.5 million or more CDR3-containing paired-end reads. A single record per CDR3 protein comes from TCRdb applying MiXCR to the 5' RACE reads. The table shows hundreds of thousands of distinct CDR3 sequences, with around 43% occurring only once. This chain uses TRBV27 with TRBJ2-3, with D unresolved. The sequenced material came from blood. This clonotype was obtained from a man older than 75 in good health. For the CDR3, the DNA is TGTGCCAGCAGTTTCAGGCGCACAGATACGCAGTATTTT. The encoded protein is CASSFRRTDTQYF.